This TCR beta chain originates from a study of blood T cell repertoires in COVID-19. Study-level information: The origin of the acute and convalescent COVID-19 samples was the United States, Italy and Spain. From T cells, B-cell-depleted T cells, or PBMCs came the material, which was cDNA or gDNA.

The germline gives CDR1 MDHEN, CDR2 SYDVKM. V shed 3 bases and J 4 bases; nucleotides not matched to a gene: 6. The CDR3 spans 15 residues. Per the study methods: Counts of nucleated cells, estimated from reference gene primer amplification, were obtained. Only in-frame clones appear in the TCRdb table, and some are missing; sequencing was by immunoSEQ multiplex PCR. V, J and clone size were drawn from that table, and D and trimming were deduced from the DNA. The sample contains under 250,000 clones, 70% to 90% of which appear only once. The chain combines TRBV28 with TRBJ2-7, with TRBD1 identical over 10 bases. The sample taken for sequencing was peripheral blood. This clonotype originated in a man between 25 and 39 years old with COVID-19, enrolled during active disease. The CDR3 loop is CASSFLRDRGYEQYF. Written as DNA, the CDR3 is TGTGCCAGCAGTTTCTTACGGGACAGGGGTTACGAGCAGTACTTC.